The next 9 T cell receptor beta chains were all read from a single sample in a study of T cells in women clearing cervical HPV infection. Data came from immunoSEQ multiplex PCR; TCRdb stores just in-frame clones and leaves some out. The sample yields under 20,000 clones, of which the top ten take up roughly 10%. Sequencing was performed on blood buffy coat. All receptors come from a woman aged 18-69 years with a cervical HPV16 infection that either progressed to CIN3+ or cleared (not recorded which).

With respect to this clone: The read terminates 3 residues before the CDR3 end, so the remaining end is supplied by the germline J gene. V and J are TRBV20-1 and TRBJ1-1; 8 nucleotides match TRBD1. Losses at the gene ends were 4 bases for V and 5 bases for J; bases not matched to a gene: 9. This CDR3 spans 14 amino acids. Germline V CDR1 and CDR2: DFQATT, SNEGSKA (reference sequence). CDR3 DNA, as far as it was read: TGCAGTGCTACTCGACAGGGGTCATGGACTGAA. This sequence encodes CSATRQGSWTE. The full CDR3 protein is CSATRQGSWTEAFF.

A remark on this clone: The sequence runs out 3 residues before the end of the CDR3; the remainder is reconstructed from the germline J gene. The rearrangement joins TRBV13 to TRBJ2-7, with 12 nucleotides matching TRBD2. The CDR3 totals 17 residues. V dropped 5 bases and J dropped 2; count of bases not matched to a gene: 10. Germline V gene sequence: CDR1 PRHDT, CDR2 FYEKMQ (reference sequence). Partial CDR3 DNA: TGTGCCAGCAGCGGCGCTAGCGGGAGGGCCGCTGCCTACGAG. This sequence encodes CASSGASGRAAAYE. Given in full, the CDR3 is CASSGASGRAAAYEQYF.

With regard to this clone: The read halts 3 residues ahead of the CDR3 end, with the missing end drawn from the germline J gene. V is TRBV18 and J is TRBJ2-5; possibly TRBD1 for D (6 bases). Germline lookup yields CDR1 KGHSH and CDR2 LQKENI. V was pared by 4 bases and J by 2 bases, with 20 bases between. The CDR3 extends over 17 amino acids. The CDR3 sequence is CASSLYNPGTRQETQYF. CDR3 DNA, as far as it was read: TGTGCCAGCTCACTCTATAACCCCGGGACACGGCAAGAGACC.

A note on this clone: The read is 3 residues too short to cover the CDR3 end, so that end is filled in from the germline J gene. The chain has TRBV4-2 and TRBJ2-3; D may match TRBD1 or TRBD2 (5 bases each). Germline V CDR1 and CDR2: LGHNA, YNFKEQ. Trimming took 0 bases from V and 5 from J, leaving 18 bases between them. This CDR3 region has 17 residues. CDR3 DNA, as far as it was read: TGTGCCAGCAGCCAAGATGAGGGCAGGGTGGGAGTAGATACG. Amino acid sequence: CASSQDEGRVGVDT. The entire CDR3 protein reads CASSQDEGRVGVDTQYF.

The CDR3 DNA, read in part, is TGTGCCAGCTCACCTGAGCGGGACCTCACCGAAAGGCGGTTT. It translates to CASSPERDLTERRF. In full, the CDR3 reads CASSPERDLTERRFAFF. The gene calls are TRBV18 and TRBJ1-1, with a weak D call TRBD1 (5 bases). With the read ending 3 residues before the CDR3 end, the germline J gene is used to fill in that end. The CDR3 runs to 17 residues. Germline CDR1 and CDR2: KGHSH and LQKENI.

Concerning this clone: From the germline J gene comes the end of the CDR3, since the read stops 3 residues before it. This sequence joins TRBV2 and TRBJ1-5; 9 nucleotides align to TRBD1. Germline CDR1 is SNHLY and CDR2 is FYNNEI. Trimming took 7 bases from V and 1 from J; bases not matched to a gene: 8. The CDR3 consists of 16 residues. CDR3 protein: CASNQQGARSNQPQHF. CDR3 bases read: TGTGCCAGCAATCAACAGGGGGCACGAAGCAATCAGCCC.

On this clone: Read coverage stops 3 residues before the CDR3 terminus; the germline J gene supplies the remainder. This rearrangement joins TRBV15 to TRBJ1-2, with 7 positions matching TRBD1. Germline CDR1 and CDR2: LNHNV and YYDKDF (reference sequence). This CDR3 spans 15 amino acids. The trim removed 4 bases at V and 5 bases at J, leaving 10 bases unmatched. The CDR3 is CATSKDRDEIYGYTF. CDR3 DNA (partial): TGTGCCACCAGCAAAGACAGGGATGAAATTTATGGC. The full variable domain, with the rest looked up from reference TRBV15 and TRBJ1-2, is DAMVIQNPRYQVTQFGKPVTLSCSQTLNHNVMYWYQQKSSQAPKLLFHYYDKDFNNEADTPDNFQSRRPNTSFCFLDIRSPGLGDTAMYLCATSKDRDEIYGYTFGSGTRLTVV.

Comment on this clone: The read gets to within 3 residues of the CDR3 end, and the germline J gene fills in the rest. The chain recombines TRBV10-3 with TRBJ2-1; TRBD2 agrees at 8 bases. V shed 7 bases and J 6 bases; nucleotides not matched to a gene: 11. CDR3 size: 15 residues. Per the germline V gene, CDR1 is ENHRY and CDR2 is SYGVKD. The CDR3 sequence is CAIKGSGGAGNEQFF. The CDR3 bases that were read are TGTGCCATCAAGGGAAGCGGGGGCGCCGGCAATGAG.

As regards this clone: The CDR3 end is not reached by the read, which stops 3 residues before it; the germline J gene fills it in. The J gene is TRBJ1-1, the V gene TRBV20-1; D call uncertain. The CDR3 sequence is 14 residues long. V lost 4 bases and J lost 0, with 12 bases in between. The germline V gene has CDR1 DFQATT and CDR2 SNEGSKA (reference sequence). The CDR3: CSANLKGMNTEAFF. Incomplete CDR3 DNA: TGCAGTGCTAACCTCAAGGGTATGAACACTGAA.